The TCR beta chain described here comes from a study of blood T cells in healthy people across ages. CDR3 length equals 16 residues. CDR1 ENHRY and CDR2 SYGVKD come from the germline V gene. Using a J-beta primer mix together with a sample-barcoded 5' primer, a second PCR was run for roughly 6 to 12 cycles. Via MiXCR, TCRdb re-called the 5' RACE reads, giving one row per CDR3 protein. Of 450,000 to 650,000 distinct CDR3 sequences listed, approximately 25% are singletons. These data also featured in a second study, about T cells of mothers and their children. That work states: The study found thymic selection shapes TCR recombination output similarly in related and unrelated pairs. Overlap in related mother-child pairs always slightly exceeded unrelated pairs, never significantly.

This chain joins TRBV10-3 and TRBJ2-5; TRBD2 aligns across 7 bases. Judging by the DNA end, TRBJ2-7 fits better; the J call may be wrong. The sequence was collected from a boy between 5 and 17 years old in good health. The source material was blood. DNA for the CDR3: TGTGCCATCAGTGAGAATTCCGGGGGGACCTCCTACGAGCAGTACTTC. Translating gives CAISENSGGTSYEQYF.